These T cell receptor beta chains were read from a single sample in a study. TCRdb reprocessed the 5' RACE reads via MiXCR and lists one record per CDR3 protein. Found here are tens of thousands of distinct CDR3 sequences, roughly 26% of them singletons; the top ten hold around 3.5%. The material sequenced was naive CD4+ T cells sorted from a lymph node. These receptors all come from a female donor with breast cancer. Both conserved end residues are part of each CDR3. The D gene is left open where the match is weak. Expanded clones get a size class; other rows say once, few or many, or leave the size out.

>TRBJ2-3|TRBV4-3|many|.
CASSPGGVDTQYF
TGCGCCAGCAGCCCGGGGGGCGTCGATACGCAGTATTTT
>TRBJ2-5|TRBV3-1|.|.
CASSQVVRIGTQYF
TGTGCCAGCAGCCAAGTGGTTAGGATTGGGACCCAGTACTTC
>TRBJ2-1|TRBV5-5|.|.
CASSPGSFYEQFF
TGTGCCAGCAGCCCCGGCAGCTTTTATGAGCAGTTCTTC
>TRBJ2-5|TRBV20-1|few|TRBD1
CSAPDRAGETQYF
TGCAGTGCTCCGGACAGGGCGGGAGAGACCCAGTACTTC
>TRBJ2-5|TRBV28|.|TRBD2
CASSLRGTAGGRETQYF
TGTGCCAGCAGTTTAAGGGGGACCGCGGGGGGGCGGGAGACCCAGTACTTC
>TRBJ1-4|TRBV27|.|.
CASRGEKLFF
TGTGCCAGCAGGGGCGAAAAACTGTTTTTT
>TRBJ2-7|TRBV4-1|few|.
CASSQEGAAISYEQYF
TGCGCCAGCAGCCAGGAGGGAGCAGCGATTTCCTACGAGCAGTACTTC
>TRBJ2-7|TRBV20-1|.|TRBD1
CSARPGQGAYEQYF
TGCAGTGCTAGACCAGGACAGGGTGCCTACGAGCAGTACTTC
>TRBJ1-2|TRBV6-2/TRBV6-3|medium-sized|.
CASRDPNYGYTF
TGTGCCAGCAGGGATCCTAACTATGGCTACACCTTC
>TRBJ1-1|TRBV6-5|.|.
CASSSRGGTNTEAFF
TGTGCCAGCAGCTCCCGTGGGGGGACGAACACTGAAGCTTTCTTT
>TRBJ1-6|TRBV3-1|few|TRBD1
CASSQTPGQGISPLHF
TGTGCCAGCAGCCAAACCCCGGGACAGGGGATTTCACCCCTCCACTTT
>TRBJ1-4|TRBV4-2|few|TRBD1
CASSQGQGNEKLFF
TGTGCCAGCAGCCAAGGACAGGGTAATGAAAAACTGTTTTTT
>TRBJ2-3|TRBV5-1|few|TRBD2
CASSPWGGTSGSLTDTQYF
TGCGCCAGCAGCCCGTGGGGTGGGACTAGCGGATCCCTCACAGATACGCAGTATTTT
>TRBJ1-1|TRBV6-5|.|TRBD1
CASRPTGENTEAFF
TGTGCCAGCAGGCCGACAGGGGAGAACACTGAAGCTTTCTTT
>TRBJ1-3|TRBV20-1|few|.
CSARGQVPFSGNTIYF
TGCAGTGCTAGAGGACAGGTACCTTTCTCTGGAAACACCATATATTTT
>TRBJ2-3|TRBV7-9|few|.
CASSPDQNTDTQYF
TGTGCCAGCAGCCCCGACCAAAACACAGATACGCAGTATTTT
>TRBJ2-7|TRBV5-4|.|TRBD1
CASSFLGQVKRREQYF
TGTGCCAGCAGCTTCTTGGGACAGGTAAAGCGGCGCGAGCAGTACTTC
>TRBJ2-3|TRBV7-2|few|.
CASSLLQKDTQYF
TGTGCCAGCAGCTTACTCCAGAAAGATACGCAGTATTTT
>TRBJ2-7|TRBV5-1|.|TRBD1
CASSLVGGDEQYF
TGCGCCAGCAGCTTGGTAGGGGGCGACGAGCAGTACTTC
>TRBJ2-7|TRBV18|few|TRBD1
CASSRQGDLYEQYF
TGTGCCAGCTCAAGACAGGGAGATCTGTACGAGCAGTACTTC
>TRBJ1-5|TRBV12-3/TRBV12-4|many|.
CASSLTGHRDQPQHF
TGTGCCAGCAGTTTGACGGGACACAGGGATCAGCCCCAGCATTTT
>TRBJ1-5|TRBV25-1|.|.
CASSGGGPQHF
TGTGCCAGCAGTGGAGGGGGGCCCCAGCATTTT
>TRBJ2-3|TRBV29-1|.|TRBD2
CSTPGLAGVGTDTQYF
TGCAGCACCCCCGGACTAGCGGGAGTCGGGACAGATACGCAGTATTTT
>TRBJ1-4|TRBV6-6|.|TRBD1
CASRPGTGNEKLFF
TGTGCCAGCAGGCCCGGGACAGGGAATGAAAAACTGTTTTTT
>TRBJ1-5|TRBV20-1|.|TRBD1
CSAGTGEAFRQPQHF
TGCAGTGCTGGGACAGGGGAAGCTTTCCGTCAGCCCCAGCATTTT
>TRBJ1-1|TRBV5-1|many|.
CASSFFGGAKNTEAFF
TGCGCCAGCAGCTTCTTCGGGGGGGCTAAGAACACTGAAGCTTTCTTT
>TRBJ2-2|TRBV20-1|few|TRBD1
CSAPHGQVTGELFF
TGCAGTGCCCCTCACGGACAGGTCACCGGGGAGCTGTTTTTT
>TRBJ2-5|TRBV6-5|few|.
CASSSGVTGSRETQYF
TGTGCCAGCAGTTCCGGAGTAACAGGTTCTCGGGAGACCCAGTACTTC
>TRBJ1-2|TRBV7-8|many|TRBD1
CASSPRDSPSYGYTF
TGTGCCAGCAGCCCCCGGGACAGTCCGTCCTATGGCTACACCTTC
>TRBJ2-5|TRBV9|few|.
CASSVVGDVGETQYF
TGTGCCAGCAGCGTAGTAGGCGACGTCGGGGAGACCCAGTACTTC
>TRBJ2-1|TRBV6-2/TRBV6-3|.|TRBD2
CASEAGLAGAYNEQLF
TGTGCCAGCGAGGCGGGACTAGCGGGAGCCTACAATGAGCAGCTCTTC
>TRBJ2-7|TRBV5-1|many|.
CASSRDKGYEQYF
TGCGCCAGCAGTCGGGACAAAGGCTACGAGCAGTACTTC
>TRBJ2-1|TRBV7-3|many|TRBD2
CASSSLAGGDEQFF
TGTGCCAGCAGCTCCCTTGCGGGGGGGGATGAGCAGTTCTTC
>TRBJ2-1|TRBV12-3/TRBV12-4|.|TRBD1
CATQTGGTYNEQFF
TGTGCCACCCAGACAGGGGGCACCTACAATGAGCAGTTCTTC
>TRBJ2-1|TRBV28|many|TRBD2
CASSFRGGLNEQFF
TGTGCCAGCAGTTTTCGGGGGGGCCTGAATGAGCAGTTCTTC
>TRBJ2-5|TRBV9|medium-sized|.
CASSADQETQYF
TGTGCCAGCAGTGCCGACCAAGAGACCCAGTACTTC
>TRBJ2-7|TRBV20-1|few|.
CSARDDGGVGYEQYF
TGCAGTGCTAGAGACGACGGGGGAGTCGGTTACGAGCAGTACTTC
>TRBJ1-2|TRBV2|.|.
CASNGGHGYTF
TGTGCCAGCAATGGGGGGCACGGCTACACCTTC
>TRBJ2-1|TRBV6-2/TRBV6-3|many|.
CASRNPLREQFF
TGTGCCAGCAGAAACCCCCTCCGTGAGCAGTTCTTC
>TRBJ2-7|TRBV7-3|many|.
CASSSQPGSSYEQYF
TGTGCCAGCAGCTCTCAGCCAGGAAGCTCCTACGAGCAGTACTTC
>TRBJ1-5|TRBV28|few|TRBD1
CASSSGQGARNQPQHF
TGTGCCAGCAGTTCGGGACAGGGGGCGAGGAATCAGCCCCAGCATTTT
>TRBJ2-2|TRBV27|few|.
CASTGWSGLRDNTGELFF
TGTGCCAGCACCGGGTGGAGTGGACTGAGGGACAACACCGGGGAGCTGTTTTTT
>TRBJ2-1|TRBV4-1|many|.
CASSQVRVNEQFF
TGCGCCAGCAGCCAAGTCAGGGTCAATGAGCAGTTCTTC
>TRBJ2-5|TRBV12-3/TRBV12-4|medium-sized|.
CASSLGAGETQYF
TGTGCCAGCAGTTTAGGGGCGGGAGAGACCCAGTACTTC
>TRBJ1-2|TRBV6-6|few|TRBD1
CASNPSGGDGYTF
TGTGCCAGCAACCCATCAGGGGGGGATGGCTACACCTTC
>TRBJ2-1|TRBV6-5|few|.
CASYGSASYNEQFF
TGTGCCAGTTACGGGAGTGCTTCCTACAATGAGCAGTTCTTC
>TRBJ2-2|TRBV12-3/TRBV12-4|many|.
CASSLAQGNTGELFF
TGTGCCAGCAGTTTAGCTCAGGGAAACACCGGGGAGCTGTTTTTT
>TRBJ1-6|TRBV28|many|TRBD1
CASSPSGGPNSPLHF
TGTGCCAGCAGCCCCTCAGGGGGCCCAAATTCACCCCTCCACTTT